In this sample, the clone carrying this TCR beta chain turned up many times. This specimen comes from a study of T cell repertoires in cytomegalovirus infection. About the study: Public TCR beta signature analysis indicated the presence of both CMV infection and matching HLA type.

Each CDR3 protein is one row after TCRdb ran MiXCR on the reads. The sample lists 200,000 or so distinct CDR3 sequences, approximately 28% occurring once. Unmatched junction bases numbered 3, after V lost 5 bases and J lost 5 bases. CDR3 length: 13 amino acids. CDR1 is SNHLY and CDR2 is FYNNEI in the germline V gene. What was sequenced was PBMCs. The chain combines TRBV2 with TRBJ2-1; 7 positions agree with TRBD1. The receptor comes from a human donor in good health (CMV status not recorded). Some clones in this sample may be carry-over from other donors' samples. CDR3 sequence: CASSRGLNNEQFF. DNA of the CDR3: TGTGCCAGCAGTAGGGGGCTTAACAATGAGCAGTTCTTC.